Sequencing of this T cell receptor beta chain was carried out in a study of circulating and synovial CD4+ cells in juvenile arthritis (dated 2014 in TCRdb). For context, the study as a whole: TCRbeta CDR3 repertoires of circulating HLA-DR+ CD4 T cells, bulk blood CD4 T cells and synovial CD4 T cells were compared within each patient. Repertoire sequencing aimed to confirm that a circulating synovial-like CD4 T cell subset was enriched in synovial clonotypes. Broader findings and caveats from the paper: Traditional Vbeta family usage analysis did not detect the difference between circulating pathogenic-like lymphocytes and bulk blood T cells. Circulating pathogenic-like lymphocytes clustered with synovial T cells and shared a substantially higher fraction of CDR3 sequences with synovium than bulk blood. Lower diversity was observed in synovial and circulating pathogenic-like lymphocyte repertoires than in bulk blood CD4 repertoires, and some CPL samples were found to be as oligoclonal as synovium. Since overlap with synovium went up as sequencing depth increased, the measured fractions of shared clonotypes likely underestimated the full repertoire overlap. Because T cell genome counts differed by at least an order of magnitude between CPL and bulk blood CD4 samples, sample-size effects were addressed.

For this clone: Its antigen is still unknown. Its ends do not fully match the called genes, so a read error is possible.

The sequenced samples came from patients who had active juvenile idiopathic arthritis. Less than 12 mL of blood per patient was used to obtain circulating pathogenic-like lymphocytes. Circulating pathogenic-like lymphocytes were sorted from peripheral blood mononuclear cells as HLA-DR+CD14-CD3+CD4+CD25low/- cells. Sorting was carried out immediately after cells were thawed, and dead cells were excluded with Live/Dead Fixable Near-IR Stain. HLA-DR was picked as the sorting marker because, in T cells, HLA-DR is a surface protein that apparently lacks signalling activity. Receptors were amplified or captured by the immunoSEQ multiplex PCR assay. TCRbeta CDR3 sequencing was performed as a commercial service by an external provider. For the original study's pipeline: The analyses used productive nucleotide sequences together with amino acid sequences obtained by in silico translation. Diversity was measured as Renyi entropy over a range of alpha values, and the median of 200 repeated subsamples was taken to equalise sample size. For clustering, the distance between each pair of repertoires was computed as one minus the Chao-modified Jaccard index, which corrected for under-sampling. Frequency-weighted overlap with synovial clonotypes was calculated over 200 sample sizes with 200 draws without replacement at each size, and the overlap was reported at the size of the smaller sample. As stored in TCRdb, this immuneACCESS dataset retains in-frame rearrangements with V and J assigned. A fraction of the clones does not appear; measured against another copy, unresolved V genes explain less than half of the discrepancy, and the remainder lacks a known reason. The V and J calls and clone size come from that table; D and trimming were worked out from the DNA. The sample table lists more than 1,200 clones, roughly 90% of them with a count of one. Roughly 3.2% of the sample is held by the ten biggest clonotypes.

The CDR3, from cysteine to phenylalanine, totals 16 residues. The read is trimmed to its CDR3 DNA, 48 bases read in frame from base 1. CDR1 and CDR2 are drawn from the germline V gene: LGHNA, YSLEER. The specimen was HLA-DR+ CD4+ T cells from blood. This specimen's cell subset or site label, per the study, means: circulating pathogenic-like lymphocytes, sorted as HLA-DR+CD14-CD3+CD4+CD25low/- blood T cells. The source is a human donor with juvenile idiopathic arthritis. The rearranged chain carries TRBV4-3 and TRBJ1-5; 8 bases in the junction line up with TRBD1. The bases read TGCGCCAGCAACCAAACGACAGGGGCTAGCAATCAGCCCCAGCATTTT. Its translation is CASNQTTGASNQPQHF.